The 15 T cell receptor beta chains presented below share a single source sample, sequenced in a study of blood T cell repertoires in COVID-19. The data were produced by immunoSEQ multiplex PCR, yet TCRdb's version contains in-frame clones alone and is incomplete. The sample records 100,000 to 120,000 clones, roughly 82% being singletons. Material: peripheral blood. The source of these receptors is a woman aged 40 to 50 with acute or convalescent COVID-19.

The gene calls are TRBV5-4 and TRBJ2-5; D is possibly TRBD2 (6 bases). V lost 0 bases, J lost 5 bases, and 17 bases lay in between. Germline CDR1 reads SGHNT; CDR2 reads YYREEE (reference sequence). The CDR3 runs to 16 residues. The CDR3 loop is CASSLGSPGVRETQYF. The CDR3 nucleotides are TGTGCCAGCAGCTTGGGGTCCCCGGGGGTTCGGGAGACCCAGTACTTC.

The chain carries TRBV23-1 and TRBJ1-2, with D unresolved. TRBV23-1 carries the ORF label, with uncertain function. The CDR3 covers 10 residues. With 5 bases removed from V and 8 bases from J, the gap between germline ends came to 6 bases. The CDR3 protein is CASSERGYTF. Written as DNA, the CDR3 is TGCGCCAGCAGTGAGAGGGGCTACACCTTC.

V and J are TRBV6-5 and TRBJ1-2; no clear D gene. CDR3 length: 15 amino acids. The germline V gene encodes CDR1 MNHEY and CDR2 SVGAGI. Trimming removed 7 bases at V and 3 bases at J, with 18 bases between. CDR3 nucleotides: TGTGCCAGCACCCCCTTCGGGGTGTATGACTATGGCTACACCTTC. Amino acid sequence: CASTPFGVYDYGYTF.

This clone appeared a few times. The chain carries TRBV18 and TRBJ1-6, with TRBD1 matching over 8 bases. The CDR3 has 15 amino acids. The V segment lost 2 bases and the J segment 5 bases; nucleotides outside the gene matches: 2. Germline loops: CDR1 KGHSH, CDR2 LQKENI. As DNA, the CDR3 is TGTGCCAGCTCACCAGGGACAGGAAATAATTCACCCCTCCACTTT. It specifies CASSPGTGNNSPLHF.

The chain employs TRBV7-2 and TRBJ2-1, with 7 positions matching TRBD2. This CDR3 has 14 residues. V lost 1 base, J lost 7 bases, and 4 bases stayed unmatched. Germline CDR1 is SGHTA and CDR2 is FQGNSA. The CDR3 bases are TGTGCCAGCAGCTTAGTGGGAGGGGAGAATGAGCAGTTCTTC. Amino acids: CASSLVGGENEQFF.

The genes are TRBV11-3 and TRBJ2-5, with D possibly TRBD2 on 5 matching bases. Germline V CDR1 and CDR2: SGHNT, YENEEA. The CDR3 is made up of 17 amino acids. Between the trimmed V and J ends, which lost 1 base and 5 bases, there was a span of 20 bases. CDR3 in DNA: TGTGCCAGCAGCTTAGGGACTTCCCCGAGGGTTGCGGAGACCCAGTACTTC. Translated: CASSLGTSPRVAETQYF.

The rearrangement links TRBV6-5 to TRBJ2-7; 8 bases align to TRBD1. Per the germline V gene, CDR1 is MNHEY and CDR2 is SVGAGI. V lost 5 bases and J lost 5; bases outside the gene matches: 5. The CDR3 sequence is 13 residues long. CDR3 DNA sequence: TGTGCCAGCAGTCTAACAGGGGGGAACGAGCAGTACTTC. It codes for CASSLTGGNEQYF.

The rearrangement links TRBV12-3 or TRBV12-4 to TRBJ1-2; D is possibly TRBD1 (6 bases). Trimming took off 6 bases at V and 2 bases at J, with 10 bases between the two ends. The length of the CDR3 is 13 residues. The CDR3 is CASSPTGNYGYTF. CDR3 DNA sequence: TGTGCCAGCAGCCCCACAGGGAACTATGGCTACACCTTC.

This clone came up a few times. The chain employs TRBV24-1 and TRBJ1-2; D unclear. This CDR3 region has 13 residues. Germline lookup yields CDR1 KGHDR and CDR2 SFDVKD. V lost 7 bases, J lost 8 bases, and 16 bases lay in between. The CDR3 here is CATSPGPSSGYTF. The CDR3 coding sequence is TGTGCCACCAGCCCCGGGCCTTCTAGCGGCTACACCTTC.

This clone has ten or more counts. The V call is TRBV5-6, the J call TRBJ1-1, with 9 bases matching TRBD1. Trimming at V came to 5 bases and at J to 1 base, leaving 6 bases not matched to a gene. Per germline, CDR1 SGHDT and CDR2 YYEEEE. The CDR3 is 15 residues long. The CDR3 bases are TGTGCCAGCAGTCCCGGGACAGGGACGAACACTGAAGCTTTCTTT. Amino acids: CASSPGTGTNTEAFF.

The chain combines TRBV6-2 or TRBV6-3 with TRBJ2-1, with a weak D call TRBD2 (5 bases). Per germline, CDR1 MNHEY and CDR2 SVGEGT. The CDR3 contains 15 residues. Between the trimmed V and J ends, which lost 4 bases and 0 bases, there was a span of 10 bases. This chain's CDR3 is CASSWTLSSYNEQFF. CDR3 nucleotides: TGTGCCAGCAGTTGGACTCTGAGCTCCTACAATGAGCAGTTCTTC.

This chain links TRBV16 with TRBJ1-5; 11 bases map to TRBD1. CDR3 length: 16 residues. The germline V gene encodes CDR1 KGHSY and CDR2 FQNENV. The junction had 7 bases not matched to a gene; V was cut back by 3 bases and J by 6 bases. The CDR3 is CASSQDVGTGGQPQHF. CDR3 nucleotide sequence: TGTGCCAGCAGCCAGGATGTGGGGACAGGGGGTCAGCCCCAGCATTTT.

The count of this clone is one. The V gene is TRBV10-3, the J gene TRBJ2-1; TRBD2 might be the D (5 bases). With 8 bases removed from V and 8 bases from J, the gap between germline ends came to 16 bases. CDR3 length: 13 amino acids. Germline CDR1 reads ENHRY; CDR2 reads SYGVKD. The CDR3 sequence is CAIGQMGVYEQFF. CDR3 in DNA: TGTGCCATCGGCCAAATGGGAGTCTATGAGCAGTTCTTC.

V is TRBV19 and J is TRBJ2-2; tentative D call: TRBD2 (5 bases). Germline CDR1 LNHDA, CDR2 SQIVND (reference sequence). The CDR3 sequence is 16 residues long. V lost 5 bases, J lost 3 bases, and 16 bases lay in between. The chain's CDR3 is CASSLRTAEDTGELFF. Written as DNA, the CDR3 is TGTGCCAGTAGTCTAAGGACTGCCGAGGACACCGGGGAGCTGTTTTTT.

This clone was seen only once. The chain carries TRBV5-1 and TRBJ2-3; maybe TRBD2 (5 bases). The CDR3 length is 12 residues. With 5 bases removed from V and 4 bases from J, the gap between germline ends came to 8 bases. CDR1 and CDR2 (germline): SGHRS, YFSETQ. The CDR3 sequence: CASSSGSDTQYF. The CDR3, as DNA: TGCGCCAGCAGTTCGGGGTCAGATACGCAGTATTTT.